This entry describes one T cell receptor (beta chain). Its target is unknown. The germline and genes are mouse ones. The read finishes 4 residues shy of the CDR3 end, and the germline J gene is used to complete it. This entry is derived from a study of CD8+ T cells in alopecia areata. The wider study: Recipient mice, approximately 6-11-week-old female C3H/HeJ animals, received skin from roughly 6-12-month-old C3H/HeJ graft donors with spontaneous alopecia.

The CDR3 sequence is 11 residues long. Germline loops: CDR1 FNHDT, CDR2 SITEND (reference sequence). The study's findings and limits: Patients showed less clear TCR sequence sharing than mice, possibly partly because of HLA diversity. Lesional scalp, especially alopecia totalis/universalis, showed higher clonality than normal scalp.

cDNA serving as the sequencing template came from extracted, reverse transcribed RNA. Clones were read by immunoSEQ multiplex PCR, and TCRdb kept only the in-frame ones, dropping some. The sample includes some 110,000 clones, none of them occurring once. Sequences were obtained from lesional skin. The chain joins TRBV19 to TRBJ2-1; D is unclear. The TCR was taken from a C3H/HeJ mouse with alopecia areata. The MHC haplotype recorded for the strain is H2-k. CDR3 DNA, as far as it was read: TGTGCCAGCAGTGCCAGAGCT. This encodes CASSARA. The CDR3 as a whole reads CASSARAEQFF.